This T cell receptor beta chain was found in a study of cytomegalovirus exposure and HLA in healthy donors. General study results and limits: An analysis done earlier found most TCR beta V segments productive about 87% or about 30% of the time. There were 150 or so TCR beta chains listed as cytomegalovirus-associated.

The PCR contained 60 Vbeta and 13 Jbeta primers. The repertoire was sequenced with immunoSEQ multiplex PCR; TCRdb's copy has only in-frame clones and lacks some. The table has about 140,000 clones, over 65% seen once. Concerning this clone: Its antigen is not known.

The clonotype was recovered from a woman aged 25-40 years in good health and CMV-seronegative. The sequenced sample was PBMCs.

CDR3 amino acids: CASSLGQGRQETQYF. In DNA form, the CDR3 reads TGTGCCAGCAGCTTGGGACAGGGGCGGCAAGAGACCCAGTACTTC. The chain joins TRBV5-4 to TRBJ2-5; 8 positions agree with TRBD1. The germline gives CDR1 SGHNT, CDR2 YYREEE (reference sequence). The ends lost 0 bases at V and 2 bases at J; junction bases unmatched: 3. The CDR3 loop spans 15 amino acids.